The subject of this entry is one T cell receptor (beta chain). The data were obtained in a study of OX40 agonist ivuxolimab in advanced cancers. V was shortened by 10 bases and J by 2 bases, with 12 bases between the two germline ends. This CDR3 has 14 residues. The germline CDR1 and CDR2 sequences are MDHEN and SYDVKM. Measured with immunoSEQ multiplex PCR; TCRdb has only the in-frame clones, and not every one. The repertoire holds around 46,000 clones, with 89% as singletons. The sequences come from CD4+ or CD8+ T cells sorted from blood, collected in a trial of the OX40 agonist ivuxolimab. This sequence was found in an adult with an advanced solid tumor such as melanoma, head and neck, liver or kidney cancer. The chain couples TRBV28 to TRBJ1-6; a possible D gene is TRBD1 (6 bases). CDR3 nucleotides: TGTGCCACCGGGGGCAGGCCCTATAATTCACCCCTCCACTTT. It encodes CATGGRPYNSPLHF.